This is a list of T cell receptor beta chains from one sample in a study of blood T cell repertoires in COVID-19. This table comes from immunoSEQ multiplex PCR, and its TCRdb copy is limited to in-frame clones, with some not included. The sample yields 250,000 to 400,000 clones, 89% seen once. Sequencing was carried out using PBMCs or T cells enriched from blood (not recorded which). All receptors derive from a man between 60 and 70 years old who had recovered from COVID-19. The CDR3 runs from the conserved cysteine through the conserved F or W. Fields, in order: clone size, V gene, D gene, J gene, CDR3 DNA, CDR3 protein. D genes are given only for firm matches. Where a row states a size, it is once, few, many or the class of an expanded clone; other rows omit it.

NA	TRBV6-1	TRBD1	TRBJ1-5	TGTGCCAGCAGTGAGTACAGGGGTAACCAGCCCCAGCATTTT	CASSEYRGNQPQHF
NA	TRBV6-1	NA	TRBJ2-1	TGTGCCAGCAGACCAGCGGCTGTCCATGAGCAGTTCTTC	CASRPAAVHEQFF
NA	TRBV5-1	NA	TRBJ1-2	TGCGCCAGCAGCTTGGACAGTAACTATGGCTACACCTTC	CASSLDSNYGYTF
NA	TRBV5-8	NA	TRBJ1-1	TGTGCCAGCAGCCCTAGGAGGGACACTGAAGCTTTCTTT	CASSPRRDTEAFF
NA	TRBV6-2/TRBV6-3	TRBD1	TRBJ1-2	TGTGCCAGCAGTTACTCCGGGACAGGGCCTGGCTACACCTTC	CASSYSGTGPGYTF
NA	TRBV24-1	TRBD1	TRBJ2-5	TGTGCCACCAGTGATGGGGACAGGCGATTCAAAGAGACCCAGTACTTC	CATSDGDRRFKETQYF
NA	TRBV24-1	TRBD1	TRBJ2-1	TGTGCCACCAGTACACTCTCCCCAACAGGGGTCTCTTACAATGAGCAGTTCTTC	CATSTLSPTGVSYNEQFF
NA	TRBV20-1	NA	TRBJ1-2	TGCAGTGCTAGTTACAGGAGCTTCTATGGCTACACCTTC	CSASYRSFYGYTF
NA	TRBV7-3	NA	TRBJ2-2	TGTGCCAGCAGACTAGAGGCCGGGGAGCTGTTTTTT	CASRLEAGELFF
NA	TRBV4-1	TRBD2	TRBJ2-3	TGCGCCAGCAGCCAAAGCGGGGGGGTTTTGGATACGCAGTATTTT	CASSQSGGVLDTQYF
NA	TRBV24-1	TRBD1	TRBJ1-1	TGTGCCACCAGTGACTCGAGGACAGGGGGCCGGACTGAAGCTTTCTTT	CATSDSRTGGRTEAFF
NA	TRBV5-1	NA	TRBJ1-2	TGCGCCAGCAGCTTGTATCAGGGGCCCTATGGCTACACCTTC	CASSLYQGPYGYTF
once	TRBV11-2	TRBD1	TRBJ2-1	TGTGCCAGCAGCTATTACAGGGGCAATGAGCAGTTCTTC	CASSYYRGNEQFF
NA	TRBV30	NA	TRBJ1-6	TGTGCCTGGAGTGTAAATTGGCAGGGGACTTCACCCCTCCACTTT	CAWSVNWQGTSPLHF
NA	TRBV29-1	NA	TRBJ1-1	TGCAGCGTTGGCTCAGGGGTAGCTGAAGCTTTCTTT	CSVGSGVAEAFF
NA	TRBV6-5	NA	TRBJ1-1	TGTGCCAGCAGTTACACACAGAACACTGAAGCTTTCTTT	CASSYTQNTEAFF
NA	TRBV5-4	TRBD2	TRBJ2-1	TGTGCCAGCAGCTTGGCCCATTTAGCGGGAGGGAGCTCCTACAATGAGCAGTTCTTC	CASSLAHLAGGSSYNEQFF
NA	TRBV5-1	TRBD1	TRBJ2-5	TGCGCCAGCAGTTTCCCGGGACAGGGTGGCCCGTTGGGGCAAGAGACCCAGTACTTC	CASSFPGQGGPLGQETQYF
NA	TRBV15	TRBD1	TRBJ2-7	TGTGCCACCAGCGGTGGGACAGGTCGAAGCTCCTACGAGCAGTACTTC	CATSGGTGRSSYEQYF